Each of the 32 T cell receptor beta chains below was sequenced from the same sample in a study of blood T cell repertoires in COVID-19. Profiled with immunoSEQ multiplex PCR; TCRdb holds only in-frame clones, not every one. This table has hundreds of thousands of clones, 85% to 90% appearing once. Sequencing was performed on peripheral blood. These receptors were collected from a woman in her 50s with COVID-19, enrolled during active disease.

This clone was detected once. V usage is TRBV11-2 and J usage is TRBJ2-3; 7 bases match TRBD1. Germline CDR1 and CDR2: SGHAT and FQNNGV. This CDR3 contains 16 residues. The V segment lost 4 bases and the J segment 6 bases; nucleotides outside the gene matches: 13. The DNA of the CDR3 is TGTGCCAGCAGCTACTACTCCGGGACAGTGGGTGATACGCAGTATTTT. Translating gives CASSYYSGTVGDTQYF.

This chain connects TRBV7-6 to TRBJ2-7; tentative D call: TRBD1 (5 bases). Trimming left V 0 bases short and J 0 bases short, with 12 bases between. The V gene's germline CDR1 is SGHVS and CDR2 FNYEAQ. The CDR3 is made up of 16 amino acids. CDR3 sequence reads: CASSLADISHSYEQYF. CDR3 DNA: TGTGCCAGCAGCTTAGCGGACATCTCCCACTCCTACGAGCAGTACTTC.

DNA of the CDR3: TGTGCCAGCAGCGAATTCCCCGGCGAGCAGTACTTC. Its protein product is CASSEFPGEQYF. V usage is TRBV11-3 and J usage is TRBJ2-7; D ambiguous. The CDR3 runs to 12 residues. The V gene lost 5 bases and the J gene lost 6 bases, with 11 bases spanning the gap. From germline, CDR1 is SGHNT and CDR2 YENEEA.

The chain combines TRBV30 with TRBJ1-1; no reliable D call. The CDR3 has 12 amino acids. V dropped 2 bases and J dropped 4 bases, with 8 bases sitting between them. In germline, CDR1 is GTSNPN, CDR2 SVGIG (reference sequence). CDR3 sequence: CAWSRGSTEAFF. The DNA of the CDR3 is TGTGCCTGGAGTCGGGGAAGCACTGAAGCTTTCTTT.

The gene calls are TRBV3-1 (or the pseudogene TRBV3-2) and TRBJ2-5; 7 nucleotides align to TRBD2. After removal of 3 bases from V and 9 bases from J, the junction contained 7 bases not matched to a gene. The CDR3 totals 13 residues. Germline-derived CDR1 and CDR2 are LGHDT and YNNKEL (reference sequence). The CDR3 region has the DNA TGTGCCAGCAGCCACGCAGACCGGGGGGCCCAGTACTTC. Amino acid sequence: CASSHADRGAQYF.

The chain recombines TRBV11-3 with TRBJ1-6; possible D gene TRBD1, 5 bases. V was cut by 4 bases and J by 8 bases, with 9 bases left in between. Germline loops: CDR1 SGHNT, CDR2 YENEEA. CDR3 length: 13 residues. The CDR3 loop is CASSSGGYSPLHF. The CDR3 bases are TGTGCCAGCAGCTCCGGGGGGTATTCACCCCTCCACTTT.

The V call is TRBV2, the J call TRBJ2-2, with unresolved D. The V gene's germline CDR1 is SNHLY and CDR2 FYNNEI. The V gene lost 4 bases and the J gene lost 1 base, with 4 bases spanning the gap. CDR3 length equals 13 residues. The CDR3 DNA sequence: TGTGCCAGCAGTGTTCAGAACACCGGGGAGCTGTTTTTT. Translation gives CASSVQNTGELFF.

The chain uses TRBV24-1 and TRBJ2-5; TRBD1 agrees at 8 bases. CDR1 and CDR2 (germline): KGHDR, SFDVKD. After removal of 1 base from V and 5 bases from J, the junction contained 2 bases not matched to a gene. This CDR3 comprises 14 residues. The CDR3 region has the DNA TGTGCCACCAGTGATTTCAGGGGGCGGGAGACCCAGTACTTC. As protein: CATSDFRGRETQYF.

V gene TRBV3-1 (or the pseudogene TRBV3-2) combines with J gene TRBJ1-6, with D possibly being TRBD1 (6 bases). This CDR3 region has 11 residues. The germline gives CDR1 LGHDT, CDR2 YNNKEL (reference sequence). DNA of the CDR3: TGTGCTACAGGGAGGGGTTCACCCCTCCACTTT. Its translation is CATGRGSPLHF.

V and J are TRBV5-1 and TRBJ2-4, with D tentatively TRBD2 (5 bases). The CDR3 totals 15 residues. In germline, CDR1 is SGHRS, CDR2 YFSETQ. The V gene lost 4 bases and the J gene lost 0 bases, with 11 bases spanning the gap. The CDR3 sequence: CASSKLAVAKNIQYF. The CDR3 DNA is TGCGCCAGCAGCAAGCTAGCAGTAGCCAAAAACATTCAGTACTTC.

This sequence joins TRBV19 and TRBJ2-7, with TRBD1 matching 8 bases. The J segment lost 0 bases and the V segment lost 7 bases, leaving 5 bases of the junction unmatched. The germline V gene encodes CDR1 LNHDA and CDR2 SQIVND (reference sequence). The CDR3 has 14 residues. CDR3: CASNPGTGSYEQYF. CDR3 bases: TGTGCCAGTAACCCCGGGACAGGCTCCTACGAGCAGTACTTC.

This chain connects TRBV7-9 to TRBJ1-1, with no clear D. Germline-derived CDR1 and CDR2 are SEHNR and FQNEAQ (reference sequence). With 1 base removed from V and 0 bases from J, the gap between germline ends came to 9 bases. The CDR3 sequence is 15 residues long. CDR3 residues: CASSLVLPMNTEAFF. CDR3 in DNA: TGTGCCAGCAGCTTAGTGCTACCGATGAACACTGAAGCTTTCTTT.

The genes are TRBV7-2 and TRBJ2-3; 7 bases are shared with TRBD2. The V and J ends lost 3 bases and 3 bases, in that order; junction bases with no gene match: 9. CDR1 SGHTA and CDR2 FQGNSA come from the germline V gene. The CDR3 extends over 16 amino acids. In DNA, the CDR3 is TGTGCCAGCAGCTTTAGTGGGAGGGATACGACAGATACGCAGTATTTT. Translation: CASSFSGRDTTDTQYF. The full variable domain, rest sourced from reference TRBV7-2 and TRBJ2-3, is GAGVSQSPSNKVTEKGKDVELRCDPISGHTALYWYRQSLGQGLEFLIYFQGNSAPDKSGLPSDRFSAERTGGSVSTLTIQRTQQEDSAVYLCASSFSGRDTTDTQYFGPGTRLTVL.

J is TRBJ2-1 and V is TRBV7-2; 7 positions match TRBD2. Trimming removed 5 bases from V and 0 bases from J; junction bases left unmatched: 10. The CDR3 is made up of 17 amino acids. Germline assignment: CDR1 SGHTA and CDR2 FQGNSA. The CDR3 reads CASSPASGSSSYNEQFF. Written as DNA, the CDR3 is TGTGCCAGCAGCCCCGCTAGCGGAAGTAGCTCCTACAATGAGCAGTTCTTC.

This chain links TRBV5-4 with TRBJ2-3, with D tentatively TRBD2 (6 bases). The germline V gene has CDR1 SGHNT and CDR2 YYREEE (reference sequence). V lost 0 bases and J 1 base, leaving 15 bases between the germline ends. The CDR3 loop spans 17 amino acids. The CDR3 here is CASSLGVGGMGTDTQYF. The CDR3 region has the DNA TGTGCCAGCAGCTTGGGGGTTGGCGGGATGGGCACAGATACGCAGTATTTT.

This clone was seen only once. V is TRBV4-1 and J is TRBJ2-2; 8 bases align to TRBD2. This CDR3 is built from 15 residues. Germline CDR1 reads MGHRA; CDR2 reads YSYEKL. The trim removed 5 bases at V and 2 bases at J, leaving 4 bases unmatched. In DNA, the CDR3 is TGCGCCAGCAGCTGGACTAGCAGCAACACCGGGGAGCTGTTTTTT. Translation: CASSWTSSNTGELFF.

Only one count was recorded for this clone. The chain joins TRBV2 to TRBJ1-1; perhaps TRBD1 as D (5 bases). V shed 4 bases and J shed 4 bases, with 13 bases lying between them. From germline, CDR1 is SNHLY and CDR2 FYNNEI. The CDR3 covers 14 residues. CDR3 region: CASSGAGRTTEAFF. CDR3 coding DNA: TGTGCCAGCAGTGGGGCAGGGAGGACCACTGAAGCTTTCTTT.

Comments on this clone: This sample also contains other DNA sequences that code for the same CDR3. The chain has TRBV19 and TRBJ1-2, with TRBD1 matching over 11 bases. Trimming removed 5 bases from V and 2 bases from J; junction bases left unmatched: 4. CDR1 and CDR2 (germline): LNHDA, SQIVND (reference sequence). The CDR3 is 15 residues long. CDR3 in amino acids: CASSAGTGGNYGYTF. The DNA of the CDR3 is TGTGCCAGTAGTGCCGGGACAGGGGGGAACTATGGCTACACCTTC.

V and J are TRBV11-2 and TRBJ2-2; possible D gene TRBD2, 5 bases. Per germline, CDR1 SGHAT and CDR2 FQNNGV. The CDR3 loop spans 18 amino acids. V was clipped by 2 bases and J by 4 bases, with 20 bases between them. The CDR3 nucleotides read TGTGCCAGCAGCTTAACGGGGTTAGGATTAGGTCCCACCGGGGAGCTGTTTTTT. Translated, it gives CASSLTGLGLGPTGELFF.

This chain joins TRBV29-1 and TRBJ2-2, with TRBD2 matching over 8 bases. CDR3 length equals 15 residues. Looked up from germline, CDR1 is SQVTM and CDR2 is ANQGSEA. The V segment lost 6 bases and the J segment 4 bases; nucleotides outside the gene matches: 10. The CDR3 DNA is TGCAGCGTCGGGAACCCGGGAGGGGGCACCGGGGAGCTGTTTTTT. Protein product: CSVGNPGGGTGELFF.

The DNA for the CDR3 is TGTGCCAGCAACGGGCTAGCGGGAGGTTACGAGCAGTACTTC. The encoded protein is CASNGLAGGYEQYF. The gene calls are TRBV2 and TRBJ2-7; 11 bases are shared with TRBD2. Germline trimming cut 7 bases from V and 4 bases from J; bases unmatched to any gene: 6. CDR3 size: 14 residues. Germline-derived CDR1 and CDR2 are SNHLY and FYNNEI.

The V gene is TRBV2, the J gene TRBJ2-2; D is unclear. This CDR3 spans 13 amino acids. The germline V gene has CDR1 SNHLY and CDR2 FYNNEI. V lost 2 bases and J lost 6, with 7 bases in between. The CDR3 loop reads CASSEIRAGELFF. The DNA of the CDR3 is TGTGCCAGCAGTGAAATTAGAGCCGGGGAGCTGTTTTTT.

The rearrangement joins TRBV3-1 (or the pseudogene TRBV3-2) to TRBJ2-4; D not resolved. Germline values: CDR1 LGHDT, CDR2 YNNKEL (reference sequence). V lost 1 base to trimming and J lost 8 bases, with 3 bases between them. The CDR3 is 11 amino acids. DNA for the CDR3: TGTGCCAGCAGCCAAGCTTACATTCAGTACTTC. Translating it yields CASSQAYIQYF.

The V gene is TRBV6-5, the J gene TRBJ2-2; 7 bases are a match to TRBD1. Germline CDR1 reads MNHEY; CDR2 reads SVGAGI. V dropped 2 bases and J dropped 2; count of bases not matched to a gene: 5. This CDR3 has 16 residues. CDR3 sequence (DNA): TGTGCCAGCAGTTACAGGGCAGGGGGTAACACCGGGGAGCTGTTTTTT. This codes for CASSYRAGGNTGELFF.

The chain links TRBV6-2 or TRBV6-3 to TRBJ2-4; 7 bases agree with TRBD2. CDR3 size: 14 residues. Germline lookup yields CDR1 MNHEY and CDR2 SVGEGT. J lost 8 bases, V lost 5 bases, and 9 bases had no gene match. The CDR3 sequence: CASSPGAGVDIQYF. CDR3 DNA sequence: TGTGCCAGCAGTCCCGGCGCGGGAGTTGACATTCAGTACTTC.

The chain couples TRBV18 to TRBJ1-4; 9 bases map to TRBD1. The germline V gene has CDR1 KGHSH and CDR2 LQKENI. J gave up 7 bases and V 2 bases, and 2 bases lay outside the gene matches. CDR3 length: 14 amino acids. CDR3 amino acids: CASSPGTGPEKLFF. CDR3 nucleotide sequence: TGTGCCAGCTCACCAGGGACAGGGCCTGAAAAACTGTTTTTT.

This sequence joins TRBV2 and TRBJ1-1, with D hard to call. V lost 5 bases to trimming and J lost 7 bases, with 11 bases between them. Germline CDR1 and CDR2: SNHLY and FYNNEI. The CDR3 runs 12 residues. CDR3 coding DNA: TGTGCCAGCAGTCTCGAACAGCTTGAAGCTTTCTTT. This sequence encodes CASSLEQLEAFF.

In nucleotides, the CDR3 is TGTGCCAGCAGTACGACAGGGGCGGGCGAGCAGTACTTC. It specifies CASSTTGAGEQYF. The chain links TRBV6-4 to TRBJ2-7, with 8 bases fitting TRBD1. Germline V lookup: CDR1 MRHNA, CDR2 SNTAGT. The length of the CDR3 is 13 residues. V trimming: 5 bases; J trimming: 6 bases; junction bases outside the gene matches: 6.

A single count supports this clone. This rearrangement joins TRBV28 to TRBJ1-4, with 8 bases aligning to TRBD1. The CDR3 has 16 residues. CDR1 MDHEN and CDR2 SYDVKM come from the germline V gene. V shed 3 bases, J shed 0 bases, and the junction held 3 bases outside the gene matches. CDR3: CASSLQGAATNEKLFF. Written as DNA, the CDR3 is TGTGCCAGCAGTTTGCAGGGGGCCGCAACTAATGAAAAACTGTTTTTT.

This chain uses TRBV5-1 with TRBJ1-4; D ambiguous. Germline-derived CDR1 and CDR2 are SGHRS and YFSETQ. The V gene lost 0 bases and the J gene lost 6 bases, with 9 bases spanning the gap. This CDR3 contains 14 residues. As DNA, the CDR3 is TGCGCCAGCAGCTTGGTCCCGGGGTATGAAAAACTGTTTTTT. Its protein product is CASSLVPGYEKLFF.

The chain recombines TRBV6-5 with TRBJ2-2, with D possibly TRBD1 on 6 matching bases. With 6 bases removed from V and 2 bases from J, the gap between germline ends came to 13 bases. The germline gives CDR1 MNHEY, CDR2 SVGAGI. This CDR3 region has 15 residues. The CDR3 DNA reads TGTGCCAGCAGGGATGGACAGCAAAACACCGGGGAGCTGTTTTTT. Translating gives CASRDGQQNTGELFF.

This clone was detected a few times. The genes are TRBV2 and TRBJ1-1; 7 nucleotides line up with TRBD1. The CDR3 is 14 residues long. Germline V gene lookup returns CDR1 SNHLY and CDR2 FYNNEI. Unmatched junction bases numbered 8, after V lost 5 bases and J lost 5 bases. CDR3 protein: CASSYTGEGTEAFF. CDR3 coding DNA: TGTGCCAGCAGTTATACAGGGGAAGGGACTGAAGCTTTCTTT.